This T cell receptor (beta chain) was documented in a study of blood T cell repertoires in COVID-19. Study-level background: Sample material is recorded as cDNA or gDNA derived from T cells, B-cell-depleted T cells, or PBMCs.

The CDR3 runs 15 residues. Germline V gene sequence: CDR1 SGHNT, CDR2 YYREEE (reference sequence). V dropped 1 base and J dropped 8; count of bases not matched to a gene: 9. Produced via immunoSEQ multiplex PCR; TCRdb's table is partial and in-frame only. The sample shows around 250,000 clones, almost 85% of them seen only once. Self-reported history from a screening survey and questionnaire set each donor's cohort. The chain couples TRBV5-4 to TRBJ1-2; 9 nucleotides line up with TRBD1. This TCR was sampled from a woman between 50 and 59 years old with acute COVID-19. Sequenced input: PBMCs or T cells enriched from blood (not recorded which). The CDR3 protein is CASSLSGQGKKGYTF. CDR3 sequence (DNA): TGTGCCAGCAGCTTGTCTGGACAGGGGAAAAAGGGCTACACCTTC.